The 14 T cell receptor beta chains given below trace back to one sample, sequenced in a study of PD-1 blockade in classical Hodgkin lymphoma. This sample's time point: newly diagnosed, previously untreated cHL patient sample. Profiling relied on immunoSEQ multiplex PCR, and the TCRdb table lists in-frame clones only, not all of them. The sample yields tens of thousands of clones, 94% seen once. Sequencing was carried out using peripheral blood mononuclear cells (PBMCs). The receptors come from a human donor with classical Hodgkin lymphoma.

This CDR3 reads CYGTSGNTIYF. CDR3 nucleotides: TGTTACGGGACGTCTGGAAACACCATATATTTT. J is TRBJ1-3 and V is TRBV7-9; D might be TRBD1 (5 bases). Germline assignment: CDR1 SEHNR and CDR2 FQNEAQ (reference sequence). The CDR3 runs to 11 residues.

The V gene is TRBV30, the J gene TRBJ1-1; D is ambiguous. This CDR3 is 13 amino acids long. Germline V CDR1 and CDR2: GTSNPN, SVGIG (reference sequence). V shed 2 bases and J shed 1 base, with 8 bases lying between them. The CDR3 DNA is TGTGCCTGGAGTTCAAGAGGGAACACTGAAGCTTTCTTT. Amino acid sequence: CAWSSRGNTEAFF. The whole variable domain, remainder taken from reference TRBV30 and TRBJ1-1, is SQTIHQWPATLVQPVGSPLSLECTVEGTSNPNLYWYRQAAGRGLQLLFYSVGIGQISSEVPQNLSASRPQDRQFILSSKKLLLSDSGFYLCAWSSRGNTEAFFGQGTRLTVV.

The chain carries TRBV5-4 and TRBJ2-5; no clear D. Trimming took 4 bases from V and 1 from J, leaving 8 bases between them. The germline CDR1 and CDR2 sequences are SGHNT and YYREEE (reference sequence). This CDR3 is built from 13 residues. CDR3 residues: CASSRTLQETQYF. For the CDR3, the DNA is TGTGCCAGCAGCCGGACCCTCCAAGAGACCCAGTACTTC.

This clone was recorded once. The chain has TRBV5-4 and TRBJ1-1; D unclear. The CDR3 length is 13 residues. The V and J ends lost 4 bases and 0 bases respectively, with 7 bases between them. Per germline, CDR1 SGHNT and CDR2 YYREEE (reference sequence). The CDR3 region has the DNA TGTGCCAGCAGCCTATACTTGAACACTGAAGCTTTCTTT. Translated, it gives CASSLYLNTEAFF.

This chain links TRBV19 with TRBJ2-1; D may be TRBD2 (5 bases). Germline-derived CDR1 and CDR2 are LNHDA and SQIVND (reference sequence). The length of the CDR3 is 13 residues. V was cut by 3 bases and J by 9 bases, with 12 bases left in between. CDR3 sequence (DNA): TGTGCCAGTAGTATCGGTCTAGCCAGTGAGCAGTTCTTC. As protein: CASSIGLASEQFF. The variable domain in full, with the rest retrieved from reference TRBV19 and TRBJ2-1, is DGGITQSPKYLFRKEGQNVTLSCEQNLNHDAMYWYRQDPGQGLRLIYYSQIVNDFQKGDIAEGYSVSREKKESFPLTVTSAQKNPTAFYLCASSIGLASEQFFGPGTRLTVL.

The chain couples TRBV6-5 to TRBJ2-1, with 14 bases that match TRBD2. Germline CDR1 reads MNHEY; CDR2 reads SVGAGI. CDR3 size: 16 residues. Unmatched junction bases numbered 6, after V lost 2 bases and J lost 9 bases. The CDR3, as DNA: TGTGCCAGCAGTTACGCCGGGACTAGCGGGAGTGGTGAGCAGTTCTTC. As protein: CASSYAGTSGSGEQFF.

The chain links TRBV6-1 to TRBJ1-3; D is perhaps TRBD1 (5 bases). Germline lookup yields CDR1 MNHNS and CDR2 SASEGT. The V gene lost 3 bases and the J gene lost 4 bases, with 13 bases spanning the gap. CDR3 length equals 15 residues. As DNA, the CDR3 is TGTGCCAGCAGTGATGCGGGGCGAAGAGGAAACACCATATATTTT. It translates to CASSDAGRRGNTIYF.

This clone was seen only once. The V call is TRBV5-8, the J call TRBJ1-1; D gene ambiguous. Germline-derived CDR1 and CDR2 are SGHTS and YDEGEE. Trimming left V 5 bases short and J 0 bases short, with 17 bases between. The CDR3 runs to 16 residues. CDR3 sequence (DNA): TGTGCCAGCAGTCTCATTTCAGGATGGATGAACACTGAAGCTTTCTTT. This sequence encodes CASSLISGWMNTEAFF. The variable domain in full, completed from reference TRBV5-8 and TRBJ1-1, reads EAGVTQSPTHLIKTRGQQATLRCSPISGHTSVYWYQQALGLGLQFLLWYDEGEERNRGNFPPRFSGRQFPNYSSELNVNALELEDSALYLCASSLISGWMNTEAFFGQGTRLTVV.

The chain links TRBV30 to TRBJ2-7; D ambiguous. The CDR3 spans 14 residues. In germline, CDR1 is GTSNPN, CDR2 SVGIG (reference sequence). V lost 3 bases to trimming and J lost 5 bases, with 17 bases between them. The CDR3 is CAWSPPPSGNEQYF. The CDR3 coding sequence is TGTGCCTGGAGCCCCCCTCCGTCCGGCAACGAGCAGTACTTC.

This clone came up once. The chain is built from TRBV6-5 and TRBJ1-3; D possibly corresponds to TRBD1 (5 bases). Germline V gene data show CDR1 as MNHEY and CDR2 as SVGAGI. This CDR3 comprises 15 residues. Trimming took 6 bases from V and 4 from J, leaving 16 bases between them. The CDR3 DNA sequence: TGTGCCAGCAGAACCGATAAGGGGACGGGAAACACCATATATTTT. This codes for CASRTDKGTGNTIYF.

V and J are TRBV29-1 and TRBJ1-3; the D gene is possibly TRBD1 (6 bases). This CDR3 spans 12 amino acids. The germline V gene has CDR1 SQVTM and CDR2 ANQGSEA. The V end lost 7 bases, the J end lost 7 bases, and 14 bases lay between the germline ends. In DNA, the CDR3 is TGCAGCGCTCTGACAGGCGTTAACACCATATATTTT. This translates into CSALTGVNTIYF. The full variable domain, completed using reference TRBV29-1 and TRBJ1-3, is SAVISQKPSRDICQRGTSLTIQCQVDSQVTMMFWYRQQPGQSLTLIATANQGSEATYESGFVIDKFPISRPNLTFSTLTVSNMSPEDSSIYLCSALTGVNTIYFGEGSWLTVV.

This clone was seen a single time. V is TRBV10-3 and J is TRBJ1-2; weak D call: TRBD1 (5 bases). Germline V gene data show CDR1 as ENHRY and CDR2 as SYGVKD. This CDR3 is built from 13 residues. V lost 10 bases and J lost 0, with 12 bases in between. CDR3: CATGQQSNYGYTF. For the CDR3, the DNA is TGTGCCACAGGGCAACAGTCTAACTATGGCTACACCTTC.

The chain recombines TRBV13 with TRBJ2-1; D remains ambiguous. Germline loops: CDR1 PRHDT, CDR2 FYEKMQ (reference sequence). Trimming cost V 1 base and J 7 bases, with 8 bases left between them. The CDR3 is 13 residues long. The CDR3 region has the DNA TGTGCCAGCAGCTTAGTGGTTGTTAATGAGCAGTTCTTC. It specifies CASSLVVVNEQFF.

V and J are TRBV5-4 and TRBJ2-7, with TRBD1 matching 8 bases. The germline gives CDR1 SGHNT, CDR2 YYREEE (reference sequence). The CDR3 has 15 amino acids. Losses at the gene ends were 1 base for V and 3 bases for J; bases not matched to a gene: 6. CDR3 region: CASSLLGQGDYEQYF. The CDR3 DNA reads as TGTGCCAGCAGCTTGCTCGGACAGGGTGACTACGAGCAGTACTTC.